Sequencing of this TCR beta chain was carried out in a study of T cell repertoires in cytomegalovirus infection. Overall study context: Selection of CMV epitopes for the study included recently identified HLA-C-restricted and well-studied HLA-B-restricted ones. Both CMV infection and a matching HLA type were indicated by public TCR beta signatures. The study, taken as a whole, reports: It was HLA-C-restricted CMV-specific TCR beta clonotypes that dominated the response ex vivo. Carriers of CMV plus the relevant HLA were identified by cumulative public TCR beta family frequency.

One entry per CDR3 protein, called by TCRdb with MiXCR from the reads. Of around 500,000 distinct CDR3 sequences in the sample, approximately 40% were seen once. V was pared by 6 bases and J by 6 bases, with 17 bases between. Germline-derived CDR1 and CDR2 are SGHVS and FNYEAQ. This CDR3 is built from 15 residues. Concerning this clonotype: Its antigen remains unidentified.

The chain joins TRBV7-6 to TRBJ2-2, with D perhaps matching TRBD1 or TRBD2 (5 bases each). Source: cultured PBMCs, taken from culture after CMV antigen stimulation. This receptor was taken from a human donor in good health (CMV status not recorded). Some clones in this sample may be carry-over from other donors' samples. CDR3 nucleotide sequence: TGTGCCAGCAGACAGCTCGGGACGAAAGCCGGGGAGCTGTTTTTT. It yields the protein CASRQLGTKAGELFF.